One and the same sample provided the 24 T cell receptor beta chains below, sequenced in a study of molecular identifiers for immune sequencing clone quantification. One entry per CDR3 protein results from TCRdb running MiXCR on the PCR reads. This table holds about 330,000 distinct CDR3 sequences, over 20% found once. Input material: naive CD8+ T cells from blood, with Jurkat cell RNA spiked in. Described subset: FACS-sorted CD8+CD4-CCR7+CD45RA+ naive T cells. These receptors were collected from a human donor in good health. Some libraries in this study had Jurkat cell RNA spiked in.

This sequence joins TRBV7-8 and TRBJ2-2; tentatively, D is TRBD2 (5 bases). Deletions cut 0 bases from V and 1 base from J, with 9 bases between. CDR1 and CDR2 from the germline V gene are SGHVS and FQNEAQ. This CDR3 contains 16 residues. The CDR3 protein is CASSLAEGMNTGELFF. DNA of the CDR3: TGTGCCAGCAGCTTAGCTGAGGGAATGAACACCGGGGAGCTGTTTTTT.

This clonotype was found many times. The V and J genes are TRBV20-1 and TRBJ2-7; no firm D call. Germline V lookup: CDR1 DFQATT, CDR2 SNEGSKA (reference sequence). The CDR3 totals 13 residues. V shed 3 bases and J shed 2 bases, with 11 bases lying between them. The CDR3: CSASSLVTYEQYF. The DNA for the CDR3 is TGCAGTGCTAGTTCCCTCGTTACCTACGAGCAGTACTTC.

This clonotype appeared a few times. The rearrangement joins TRBV20-1 to TRBJ2-7, with 7 bases aligning to TRBD1. CDR1 is DFQATT and CDR2 is SNEGSKA in the germline V gene (reference sequence). V dropped 0 bases and J dropped 2; count of bases not matched to a gene: 4. The CDR3 loop spans 14 amino acids. The CDR3 sequence: CSARDHRGAYEQYF. The CDR3 DNA reads as TGCAGTGCTAGAGATCACAGGGGCGCCTACGAGCAGTACTTC.

This clonotype was observed a single time. A read error is possible here, since a much larger clone lies one base away. The CDR3 carries no conserved terminal phenylalanine or tryptophan, so it likely arises from a read error. The limits of the CDR3 on the DNA are not certain, so only TCRdb's listed CDR3 is given. CDR3 loop: CASSPEELAGGRVL. The chain has TRBV28 and TRBJ2-1; no check of the table's D call, TRBD2, against the DNA was made. The CDR3 is 14 residues long, ends included. Germline CDR1 is MDHEN and CDR2 is SYDVKM.

This clonotype was recorded at least ten times. This chain joins TRBV5-1 and TRBJ2-1; 8 bases match TRBD2. The CDR3 has 15 residues. The germline V gene encodes CDR1 SGHRS and CDR2 YFSETQ. V shed 1 base and J 1 base; nucleotides not matched to a gene: 1. The CDR3 coding sequence is TGCGCCAGCAGCTTGACTAGCGGATCCTACAATGAGCAGTTCTTC. It translates to CASSLTSGSYNEQFF.

This clonotype was detected many times. The chain combines TRBV12-3 or TRBV12-4 with TRBJ1-5; no definite D call. The V and J ends lost 2 bases and 2 bases respectively, with 4 bases between them. This CDR3 is built from 13 residues. The CDR3 loop is CASSLFGNQPQHF. The CDR3 DNA follows: TGTGCCAGCAGTTTATTTGGCAATCAGCCCCAGCATTTT.

This sequence joins TRBV6-5 and TRBJ1-5; D is unresolved. V lost 6 bases and J lost 1, with 10 bases in between. Germline loops: CDR1 MNHEY, CDR2 SVGAGI. This CDR3 spans 14 amino acids. CDR3 in DNA: TGTGCCAGCAGGCCGGACCGAAGCAATCAGCCCCAGCATTTT. Translated, it gives CASRPDRSNQPQHF.

This clonotype has a handful of counts. V usage is TRBV20-1 and J usage is TRBJ2-3, with TRBD2 matching 7 bases. With 3 bases clipped from V and 5 bases from J, the junction kept 11 bases outside the gene matches. Germline values: CDR1 DFQATT, CDR2 SNEGSKA (reference sequence). The CDR3 has 15 amino acids. CDR3 nucleotides: TGCAGTGCTAGTGGGGAGGGCCGCCTGTTAGATACGCAGTATTTT. It encodes CSASGEGRLLDTQYF.

The chain carries TRBV4-1 and TRBJ2-3; 8 positions agree with TRBD1. V lost 4 bases and J lost 11; bases outside the gene matches: 8. The CDR3 extends over 13 amino acids. Germline-derived CDR1 and CDR2 are MGHRA and YSYEKL. The CDR3 nucleotides are TGCGCCAGCAGCCCACCCGGACAGGGTTGGCAGTATTTT. Translation gives CASSPPGQGWQYF.

This clonotype was recorded many times. The chain couples TRBV5-4 to TRBJ1-2; tentative D call: TRBD1 (6 bases). The CDR3 contains 16 residues. The V and J ends lost 4 bases and 4 bases respectively, with 20 bases between them. Germline V gene lookup returns CDR1 SGHNT and CDR2 YYREEE (reference sequence). The CDR3 DNA reads TGTGCCAGCAGCGCCGGATTCTCCCAGGGGCCCTATGGCTACACCTTC. Protein product: CASSAGFSQGPYGYTF.

There are many counts of this clonotype. This chain uses TRBV9 with TRBJ2-3, with 12 positions matching TRBD2. The CDR3 sequence is 19 residues long. Germline assignment: CDR1 SGDLS and CDR2 YYNGEE. J gave up 8 bases and V 2 bases, and 18 bases lay outside the gene matches. This CDR3 reads CASSVLEGRLAGGPSTQYF. CDR3 DNA sequence: TGTGCCAGCAGCGTTTTGGAGGGCCGGCTAGCGGGAGGGCCGAGTACGCAGTATTTT.

This clonotype was found a few times. The chain combines TRBV6-2 or TRBV6-3 with TRBJ2-3; a possible D gene is TRBD1 (6 bases). Germline V lookup: CDR1 MNHEY, CDR2 SVGEGT. The CDR3 is made up of 18 amino acids. V lost 4 bases and J 3 bases, leaving 23 bases between the germline ends. The CDR3 DNA reads TGTGCCAGCAGTTCTAACAGGGTTCCTCTGGGGTTGACAGATACGCAGTATTTT. Translated, it gives CASSSNRVPLGLTDTQYF.

This clonotype has more than one count but fewer than ten. The rearrangement uses TRBV2 and TRBJ2-5; D gene unclear. Germline lookup yields CDR1 SNHLY and CDR2 FYNNEI. V lost 1 base, J lost 0 bases, and 9 bases lay in between. The CDR3 extends over 15 amino acids. The CDR3 here is CASSEVLANQETQYF. The CDR3 coding sequence is TGTGCCAGCAGTGAAGTTTTGGCCAACCAAGAGACCCAGTACTTC.

This clonotype has a handful of counts. V is TRBV4-1 and J is TRBJ2-1; D may be TRBD2 (7 bases). This CDR3 is 15 amino acids long. Germline V gene lookup returns CDR1 MGHRA and CDR2 YSYEKL. V lost 4 bases, J lost 8 bases, and 18 bases lay in between. CDR3 protein: CASSPRGGGQDEQFF. CDR3 nucleotide sequence: TGCGCCAGCAGCCCGAGAGGGGGGGGCCAGGATGAGCAGTTCTTC.

A single count supports this clonotype. A read error may be the cause here, since a much bigger clone is one base away. This likely comes from a read error, as the CDR3 has no conserved phenylalanine or tryptophan at its end. The chain couples TRBV9 to TRBJ2-6; no reliable D call. CDR3 size: 14 residues. Trimming removed 3 bases from V and 0 bases from J, with 4 bases in between. Germline V CDR1 and CDR2: SGDLS, YYNGEE. This CDR3 reads CASSEVSGANVLTS. CDR3 nucleotides: TGTGCCAGCAGCGAGGTCTCTGGGGCCAACGTCCTGACTTCC.

Worth noting for this clonotype: One base away lies a much larger clone, so this may be a sequencing read error. The genes are TRBV14 and TRBJ2-5; D remains unclear. This CDR3 spans 16 amino acids. Germline V gene data show CDR1 as SGHDN and CDR2 as FVKESK. The CDR3 loop reads CASNQDGKEIGETQYF. CDR3 sequence (DNA): TGTGCCAGCAACCAAGATGGCAAGGAGATCGGAGAGACCCAGTACTTC.

In this sample, this clonotype turned up a few times. J is TRBJ2-4 and V is TRBV2, with 10 positions matching TRBD2. J was trimmed by 0 bases and V by 2 bases; bases with no gene match: 7. Germline V lookup: CDR1 SNHLY, CDR2 FYNNEI. CDR3 size: 18 residues. CDR3 DNA sequence: TGTGCCAGCAGTGAAAAAGCGGGGGGGCCCCAAGCCAAAAACATTCAGTACTTC. Translating it yields CASSEKAGGPQAKNIQYF.

The table lists this clonotype with many counts. The J gene is TRBJ2-1, the V gene TRBV9, with 7 bases that match TRBD2. The CDR3 sequence is 13 residues long. From germline, CDR1 is SGDLS and CDR2 YYNGEE. V lost 5 bases and J lost 8; bases outside the gene matches: 7. CDR3 protein: CASSAGLGYEQFF. CDR3 sequence (DNA): TGTGCCAGCAGTGCTGGACTAGGATATGAGCAGTTCTTC.

This clonotype appeared a few times. This CDR3 reads CASSYASGRGTDTQYF. The CDR3, as DNA: TGTGCCAGCAGTTACGCTAGCGGGAGGGGCACAGATACGCAGTATTTT. The chain carries TRBV6-5 and TRBJ2-3; 12 nucleotides agree with TRBD2. Germline V gene lookup returns CDR1 MNHEY and CDR2 SVGAGI. V trimming: 2 bases; J trimming: 1 base; junction bases outside the gene matches: 1. This CDR3 comprises 16 residues.

This clonotype was counted a few times. The CDR3 loop reads CASSLLGVVAVDTQYF. For the CDR3, the DNA is TGTGCCAGCAGTTTATTGGGGGTCGTAGCGGTCGATACGCAGTATTTT. The chain carries TRBV27 and TRBJ2-3; a weak D match, TRBD2 (6 bases). V lost 1 base, J lost 6 bases, and 17 bases lay in between. The CDR3 has 16 residues. CDR1 and CDR2 (germline): MNHEY, SMNVEV (reference sequence).

Note on this clonotype: One junction end disagrees with the germline gene, perhaps due to a read error. V gene TRBV4-1 combines with J gene TRBJ1-1; D is unresolved. The germline CDR1 and CDR2 sequences are MGHRA and YSYEKL. CDR3 length equals 12 residues. In DNA, the CDR3 is TGCGCCAGCAGCCATCCGAACACTGAAGCTATCTTT. Its translation is CASSHPNTEAIF.

In its sample, this clonotype was seen a few times. The J gene is TRBJ2-1, the V gene TRBV29-1, with D maybe TRBD2 (5 bases). Germline V gene lookup returns CDR1 SQVTM and CDR2 ANQGSEA. The V end lost 3 bases, the J end lost 4 bases, and 13 bases lay between the germline ends. The CDR3 totals 14 residues. The CDR3 spells CSVESGVVYNEQFF. CDR3 bases: TGCAGCGTTGAGTCCGGGGTCGTGTACAATGAGCAGTTCTTC.

This clonotype was seen a handful of times. J is TRBJ2-3 and V is TRBV4-1, with 7 bases fitting TRBD1. After removal of 3 bases from V and 2 bases from J, the junction contained 14 bases not matched to a gene. Germline CDR1 reads MGHRA; CDR2 reads YSYEKL. The CDR3 has 18 amino acids. Here the CDR3 reads CASSQTFTGTAYTDTQYF. The CDR3 nucleotides read TGCGCCAGCAGCCAGACATTTACCGGGACAGCATACACAGATACGCAGTATTTT.

This clonotype has at least ten counts. The V gene is TRBV27, the J gene TRBJ1-1, with 7 bases fitting TRBD1. After removal of 5 bases from V and 5 bases from J, the junction contained 11 bases not matched to a gene. The germline V gene encodes CDR1 MNHEY and CDR2 SMNVEV (reference sequence). The CDR3 has 15 amino acids. The CDR3 sequence: CASSTLTGTETEAFF. CDR3 in DNA: TGTGCCAGCAGTACCCTAACCGGGACAGAAACTGAAGCTTTCTTT.